This T cell receptor (beta chain) was captured by sequencing in a study of cytomegalovirus exposure and HLA in healthy donors. Study-wide results and limits: A list of 164 TCR beta chains associated with cytomegalovirus was given. Earlier results showed most TCR beta V segments being productive about 87% or about 30% of the time.

With 60 Vbeta and 13 Jbeta primers, the PCR was carried out. This table comes from immunoSEQ multiplex PCR, and its TCRdb copy is limited to in-frame clones, with some not included. The sample yields 200,000 or so clones, just under 80% seen once. Whereas donors were nominally healthy upon sampling, unrecorded immune exposures were probable. V was trimmed by 5 bases and J by 9 bases, leaving 7 bases between them. The V gene's germline CDR1 is MNHNY and CDR2 SVGAGI (reference sequence). The CDR3 is 10 residues long. With regard to this clone: The antigen remains unidentified.

The sequence came from a woman aged 25 to 39 in good health and CMV-seropositive. The sample taken for sequencing was PBMCs. The rearrangement uses TRBV6-6 and TRBJ2-5; D is ambiguous. CDR3 coding DNA: TGTGCCAGCAGTACTGGGCCCCAGTACTTC. As protein: CASSTGPQYF.